Listed below are T cell receptor beta chains from one sample, sequenced in a study of cytomegalovirus exposure and HLA in healthy donors. Repertoires were generated with immunoSEQ multiplex PCR, while TCRdb's copy carries only in-frame clones and drops some. The data show about 120,000 clones, under 90% seen once. The sample was PBMCs. These receptor sequences come from a woman in her 40s in good health and CMV-seronegative. The CDR3 runs from the conserved cysteine through the conserved F or W. Size values are once, few and many counts, or a class for expanded clones, and some rows have none.

v_call	clone_size	cdr3_aa
TRBV7-9	.	CASSLAQGNYGYTF
TRBV2	.	CASPGGGLYNEQFF
TRBV7-9	.	CASSLALGGLVPYEQYF
TRBV11-1	.	CASSLAMGSGSSGANVLTF
TRBV7-9	.	CASSSNYPGTGMNTEAFF
TRBV18	.	CASSPVGQNTEAFF
TRBV10-3	.	CAISENIRSETQYF
TRBV11-2	.	CASSRGAGTGYENTEAFF
TRBV29-1	.	CSVGEASNQPQHF
TRBV30	.	CAWSGTPSGGLETQYF
TRBV5-1	.	CASSLQGAPGYTF
TRBV6-1	.	CAISEYVGGGGTEAFF
TRBV7-8	.	CASLPEFGGGGTDTQYF
TRBV15	.	CATSRGLRREHETQYF
TRBV27	.	CASSLFRGEPQETQYF
TRBV13	once	CASSPGGLAGMYEQYF